This T cell receptor (beta chain) came from a study of T cell responses to AZD1222 COVID-19 vaccine. This CDR3 is 14 amino acids long. The V gene's germline CDR1 is MNHEY and CDR2 SVGAGI. V lost 4 bases and J lost 6, with 16 bases in between. Data came from immunoSEQ multiplex PCR; TCRdb stores just in-frame clones and leaves some out. This table holds roughly 150,000 clones, 90% to 95% found once. A remark on this clone: The antigen remains unidentified.

Study results and limitations: After two AZD1222 doses, spike-specific TCR breadth and depth rose versus day 0. White British donors predominated, females outnumbered males, and clonal diversity was possibly underestimated.

The sample was peripheral blood, taken on day 0 of AZD1222 vaccination. The chain carries TRBV6-5 and TRBJ2-7; TRBD2 is a possible D gene (6 bases). This TCR was sampled from an adult in good health. The CDR3 is CASSSAGREVEQYF. CDR3 nucleotide sequence: TGTGCCAGCAGTTCCGCCGGCAGGGAGGTCGAGCAGTACTTC.